A single sample is the source of the 18 T cell receptor beta chains below, sequenced in a study of Ad26.COV2.S vaccination and SARS-CoV-2 variants. Treatment specified: some 19 received Ad26.COV2.S at low or high dose, single or two shots; about 5 received placebo; per-sample allocation not given. Vaccine and placebo recipients were sampled on day 63 after the first injection. The repertoire was sequenced with immunoSEQ multiplex PCR; TCRdb's copy has only in-frame clones and lacks some. The table includes 350,000 to 600,000 clones, around 89% detected once. The sequences come from peripheral blood, collected in a trial of Ad26.COV2.S vaccine versus placebo. The receptor source for this set is a person between 18 and 60 years old who received the Ad26.COV2.S COVID-19 vaccine or a placebo.

The count of this clone is one. This rearrangement joins TRBV24-1 to TRBJ2-4; either TRBD1 or TRBD2 may supply D (5 bases each). The CDR3 loop spans 17 amino acids. CDR1 and CDR2 from the germline V gene are KGHDR and SFDVKD. V was cut by 4 bases and J by 0 bases, with 15 bases left in between. Here the CDR3 DNA reads TGTGCCACCAGTGAAGGGACCCATGACCAAGCCAAAAACATTCAGTACTTC. Protein: CATSEGTHDQAKNIQYF.

The V and J genes are TRBV7-6 and TRBJ2-7; unclear D gene. Germline lookup yields CDR1 SGHVS and CDR2 FNYEAQ. Trimming took 5 bases from V and 2 from J, leaving 13 bases between them. The CDR3 contains 14 residues. In nucleotides, the CDR3 is TGTGCCAGCAGCCCCCAGCAAAAAACCTACGAGCAGTACTTC. Translated, it gives CASSPQQKTYEQYF.

The chain combines TRBV10-3 with TRBJ1-2; D is perhaps TRBD1 (6 bases). V was trimmed by 3 bases and J by 5 bases, leaving 13 bases between them. CDR3 length equals 14 residues. Germline-derived CDR1 and CDR2 are ENHRY and SYGVKD. CDR3 DNA: TGTGCCATCAGTGAAACCGGGACACAATATGGCTACACCTTC. It translates to CAISETGTQYGYTF.

This clone appeared a single time. The chain has TRBV5-6 and TRBJ2-3, with 8 bases identical to TRBD1. Losses at the gene ends were 2 bases for V and 2 bases for J; bases not matched to a gene: 10. Germline CDR1 SGHDT, CDR2 YYEEEE. This CDR3 is 17 amino acids long. Here the CDR3 DNA reads TGTGCCAGCAGCTTCCGGCGGACAGGGAGAACCACAGATACGCAGTATTTT. This gives the protein CASSFRRTGRTTDTQYF.

The rearrangement links TRBV19 to TRBJ2-5; D is uncertain. The CDR3 length is 13 residues. The germline V gene encodes CDR1 LNHDA and CDR2 SQIVND (reference sequence). Trimming removed 7 bases from V and 1 base from J, with 10 bases in between. DNA for the CDR3: TGTGCCAGTACCAAGACAAGCCAAGAGACCCAGTACTTC. Translated: CASTKTSQETQYF. Looking up the rest from reference TRBV19 and TRBJ2-5 gives the full variable domain: DGGITQSPKYLFRKEGQNVTLSCEQNLNHDAMYWYRQDPGQGLRLIYYSQIVNDFQKGDIAEGYSVSREKKESFPLTVTSAQKNPTAFYLCASTKTSQETQYFGPGTRLLVL.

This chain uses TRBV28 with TRBJ2-7, with 12 positions matching TRBD2. CDR1 MDHEN and CDR2 SYDVKM come from the germline V gene. With V trimmed by 3 bases and J by 2 bases, 14 bases remained unmatched. CDR3 length equals 19 residues. CDR3 sequence reads: CASSFPGLAGTYQPYEQYF. Here the CDR3 DNA reads TGTGCCAGCAGTTTTCCCGGACTAGCGGGAACTTATCAGCCCTACGAGCAGTACTTC. The variable domain in full, with the rest retrieved from reference TRBV28 and TRBJ2-7, is DVKVTQSSRYLVKRTGEKVFLECVQDMDHENMFWYRQDPGLGLRLIYFSYDVKMKEKGDIPEGYSVSREKKERFSLILESASTNQTSMYLCASSFPGLAGTYQPYEQYFGPGTRLTVT.

This clone has more than one count but fewer than ten. The chain carries TRBV5-5 and TRBJ2-7; 8 bases match TRBD1. The trim removed 4 bases at V and 3 bases at J, leaving 6 bases unmatched. The germline V gene encodes CDR1 SGHKS and CDR2 YYEKEE (reference sequence). The CDR3 has 14 amino acids. This CDR3 reads CASSPGQGGYEQYF. The CDR3 bases are TGTGCCAGCAGCCCCGGACAGGGAGGCTACGAGCAGTACTTC.

This chain connects TRBV7-9 to TRBJ1-2; D uncertain. From germline, CDR1 is SEHNR and CDR2 FQNEAQ (reference sequence). Deletions cut 5 bases from V and 0 bases from J, with 16 bases between. The CDR3 spans 16 residues. The DNA of the CDR3 is TGTGCCAGCAGCCCCAAGGCAGCCACGACTAACTATGGCTACACCTTC. It is translated as CASSPKAATTNYGYTF. The complete variable domain, with remaining parts taken from reference TRBV7-9 and TRBJ1-2, reads DTGVSQNPRHKITKRGQNVTFRCDPISEHNRLYWYRQTLGQGPEFLTYFQNEAQLEKSRLLSDRFSAERPKGSFSTLEIQRTEQGDSAMYLCASSPKAATTNYGYTFGSGTRLTVV.

The chain has TRBV29-1 and TRBJ2-7; no definite D call. Looked up from germline, CDR1 is SQVTM and CDR2 is ANQGSEA. The V gene lost 7 bases and the J gene lost 0 bases, with 13 bases spanning the gap. The CDR3 has 13 residues. The CDR3 DNA follows: TGCAGCGCACAAAGTAGGAGCTCCTACGAGCAGTACTTC. Its translation is CSAQSRSSYEQYF.

The genes are TRBV3-1 (or the pseudogene TRBV3-2) and TRBJ2-3; TRBD1 is a possible D gene (6 bases). V lost 0 bases, J lost 1 base, and 14 bases lay in between. Germline V gene lookup returns CDR1 LGHDT and CDR2 YNNKEL (reference sequence). This CDR3 is built from 17 residues. CDR3: CASSQDKGAGGTDTQYF. For the CDR3, the DNA is TGTGCCAGCAGCCAAGATAAAGGGGCAGGGGGCACAGATACGCAGTATTTT.

The V gene is TRBV19, the J gene TRBJ2-1, with 10 positions matching TRBD2. V lost 2 bases and J lost 2; bases outside the gene matches: 3. Germline V CDR1 and CDR2: LNHDA, SQIVND (reference sequence). The CDR3 spans 16 residues. CDR3 sequence (DNA): TGTGCCAGTAGTATAAGCGGGAGGGATCCCTACAATGAGCAGTTCTTC. Its protein is CASSISGRDPYNEQFF.

The gene calls are TRBV18 and TRBJ1-1, with unresolved D. CDR1 and CDR2 (germline): KGHSH, LQKENI. This CDR3 region has 14 residues. V lost 6 bases to trimming and J lost 1 base, with 12 bases between them. CDR3 residues: CASSLISRNTEAFF. DNA for the CDR3: TGTGCCAGCTCCCTTATCAGCCGGAACACTGAAGCTTTCTTT. Based on the CDR3 plus reference TRBV18 and TRBJ1-1, the full variable domain is NAGVMQNPRHLVRRRGQEARLRCSPMKGHSHVYWYRQLPEEGLKFMVYLQKENIIDESGMPKERFSAEFPKEGPSILRIQQVVRGDSAAYFCASSLISRNTEAFFGQGTRLTVV.

The chain is built from TRBV5-1 and TRBJ2-5; no definite D call. Germline V gene sequence: CDR1 SGHRS, CDR2 YFSETQ. Trimming shortened V by 3 bases and J by 2 bases, and 14 bases separated the two germline ends. The CDR3 is made up of 15 amino acids. CDR3 DNA sequence: TGCGCCAGCAGCTGGACCCCCGGTGGACAAGAGACCCAGTACTTC. The encoded protein is CASSWTPGGQETQYF.

The chain joins TRBV5-5 to TRBJ1-3; the D gene is possibly TRBD1 (5 bases). From germline, CDR1 is SGHKS and CDR2 YYEKEE (reference sequence). The CDR3 is 19 residues long. V lost 2 bases and J 3 bases, leaving 24 bases between the germline ends. The CDR3 sequence is CASSFLFAGTKHLGNTIYF. In DNA form, the CDR3 reads TGTGCCAGCAGCTTTTTATTTGCAGGGACGAAACACCTTGGAAACACCATATATTTT.

This clone turned up a few times. The V gene is TRBV6-1, the J gene TRBJ1-1; unclear D gene. Trimming pared 5 bases from V and 1 base from J, leaving 8 bases between. The length of the CDR3 is 13 residues. Germline assignment: CDR1 MNHNS and CDR2 SASEGT. CDR3 in amino acids: CASSYSENTEAFF. The CDR3 DNA follows: TGTGCCAGCAGTTATTCAGAGAACACTGAAGCTTTCTTT.

V gene TRBV6-5 combines with J gene TRBJ2-2, with D perhaps TRBD1 (6 bases). V lost 6 bases to trimming and J lost 6 bases, with 8 bases between them. The CDR3 has 12 amino acids. Per the germline V gene, CDR1 is MNHEY and CDR2 is SVGAGI. CDR3 region: CASRGAPGELFF. CDR3 sequence (DNA): TGTGCCAGCAGGGGGGCTCCCGGGGAGCTGTTTTTT.

The chain employs TRBV7-9 and TRBJ1-2; D ambiguous. V shed 1 base and J shed 2 bases, with 11 bases lying between them. CDR1 SEHNR and CDR2 FQNEAQ come from the germline V gene (reference sequence). This CDR3 spans 15 amino acids. CDR3 sequence: CASSLVTQPNYGYTF. The CDR3 DNA reads as TGTGCCAGCAGCTTAGTTACGCAGCCCAACTATGGCTACACCTTC.

The V and J genes are TRBV6-5 and TRBJ2-5, with TRBD2 matching 9 bases. Germline V lookup: CDR1 MNHEY, CDR2 SVGAGI. With 0 bases clipped from V and 5 bases from J, the junction kept 1 base outside the gene matches. This CDR3 contains 14 residues. The CDR3 sequence is CASSYSRGGETQYF. As DNA, the CDR3 is TGTGCCAGCAGTTACTCGCGGGGGGGGGAGACCCAGTACTTC.